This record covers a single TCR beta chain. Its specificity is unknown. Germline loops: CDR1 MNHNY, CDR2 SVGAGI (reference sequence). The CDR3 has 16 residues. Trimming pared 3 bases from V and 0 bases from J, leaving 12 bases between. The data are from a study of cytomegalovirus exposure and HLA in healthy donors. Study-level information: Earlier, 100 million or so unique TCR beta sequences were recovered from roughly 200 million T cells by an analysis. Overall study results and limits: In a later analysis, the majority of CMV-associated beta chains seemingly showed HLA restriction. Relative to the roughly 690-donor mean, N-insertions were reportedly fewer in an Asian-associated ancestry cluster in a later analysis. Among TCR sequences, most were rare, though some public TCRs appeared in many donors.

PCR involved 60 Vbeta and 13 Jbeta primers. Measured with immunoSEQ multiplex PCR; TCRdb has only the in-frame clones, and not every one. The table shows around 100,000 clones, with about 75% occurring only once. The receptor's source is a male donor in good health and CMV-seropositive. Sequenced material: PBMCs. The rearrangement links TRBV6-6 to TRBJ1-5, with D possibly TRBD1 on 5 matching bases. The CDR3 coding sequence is TGTGCCAGCAGTTATGGGGCAGCCGATAGCAATCAGCCCCAGCATTTT. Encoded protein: CASSYGAADSNQPQHF.